This TCR beta chain originates from a study of T cells after yellow fever vaccination. Study background: Fractions of low cell number were prepared using SMART-Seq v4 Ultra Low Input.

UMIs were added to TCR cDNA along with a universal primer site when it was made by 5'RACE template switching. TCRdb ran MiXCR on the 5' RACE reads and lists one entry per CDR3 protein. In the table there are around 530,000 distinct CDR3 sequences, about a sixth of which are singletons. The table lists this clonotype with a few counts. The V and J ends lost 6 bases and 1 base respectively, with 17 bases between them. This CDR3 is built from 15 residues. Germline CDR1 SQVTM, CDR2 ANQGSEA. The sample here was PBMCs, taken around 5 days after the first yellow fever vaccination. The V gene is TRBV29-1, the J gene TRBJ2-3, with D unresolved. The sequence was obtained from a man aged 18 to 30 who received the YFV17D yellow fever vaccine. The CDR3 sequence: CSVRLVLSRTDTQYF. CDR3 DNA sequence: TGCAGCGTCCGCCTAGTTTTGTCACGCACAGATACGCAGTATTTT.